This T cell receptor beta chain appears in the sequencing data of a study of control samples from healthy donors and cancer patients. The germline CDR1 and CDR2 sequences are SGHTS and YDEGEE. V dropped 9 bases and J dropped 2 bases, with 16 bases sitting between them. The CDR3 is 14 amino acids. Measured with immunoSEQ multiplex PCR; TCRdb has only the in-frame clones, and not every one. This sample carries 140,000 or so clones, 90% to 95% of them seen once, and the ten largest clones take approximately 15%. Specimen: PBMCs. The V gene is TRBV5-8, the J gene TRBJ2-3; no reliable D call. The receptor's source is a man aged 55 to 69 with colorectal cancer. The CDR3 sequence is CANKGPHSTDTQYF. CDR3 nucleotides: TGTGCCAACAAAGGACCTCATTCCACAGATACGCAGTATTTT.